This record covers a single TCR beta chain. These data are taken from a study of blood T cell repertoires in COVID-19. Sequencing used immunoSEQ multiplex PCR; TCRdb keeps in-frame clones, though not all of them. The sample lists 150,000 to 250,000 clones, about nine tenths occurring once. CDR3 length equals 15 residues. CDR1 and CDR2 from the germline V gene are SGHNT and YYREEE (reference sequence). The trim removed 4 bases at V and 7 bases at J, leaving 11 bases unmatched. Material: PBMCs or T cells enriched from blood (not recorded which). The chain carries TRBV5-4 and TRBJ1-2; 9 nucleotides match TRBD1. This clonotype was obtained from a woman in her 30s who had recovered from COVID-19. The CDR3 sequence is CASSDLGTGSLGYTF. DNA of the CDR3: TGTGCCAGCAGCGACTTGGGGACAGGGTCGCTTGGCTACACCTTC.